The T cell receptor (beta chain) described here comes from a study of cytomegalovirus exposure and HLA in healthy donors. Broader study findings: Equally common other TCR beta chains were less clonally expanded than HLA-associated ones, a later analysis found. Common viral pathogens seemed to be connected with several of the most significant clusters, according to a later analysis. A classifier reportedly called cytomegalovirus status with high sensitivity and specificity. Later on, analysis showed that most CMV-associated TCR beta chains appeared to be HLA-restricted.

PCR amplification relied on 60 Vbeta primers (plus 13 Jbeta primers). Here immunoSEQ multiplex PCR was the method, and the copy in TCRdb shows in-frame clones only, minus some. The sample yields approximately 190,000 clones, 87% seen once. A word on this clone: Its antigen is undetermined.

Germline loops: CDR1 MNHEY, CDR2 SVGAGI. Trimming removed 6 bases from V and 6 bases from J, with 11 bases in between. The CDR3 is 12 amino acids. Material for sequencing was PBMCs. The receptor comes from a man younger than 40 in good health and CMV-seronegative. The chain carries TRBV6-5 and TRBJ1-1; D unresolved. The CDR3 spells CASSPGMAEAFF. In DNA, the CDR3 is TGTGCCAGCAGCCCGGGAATGGCTGAAGCTTTCTTT.